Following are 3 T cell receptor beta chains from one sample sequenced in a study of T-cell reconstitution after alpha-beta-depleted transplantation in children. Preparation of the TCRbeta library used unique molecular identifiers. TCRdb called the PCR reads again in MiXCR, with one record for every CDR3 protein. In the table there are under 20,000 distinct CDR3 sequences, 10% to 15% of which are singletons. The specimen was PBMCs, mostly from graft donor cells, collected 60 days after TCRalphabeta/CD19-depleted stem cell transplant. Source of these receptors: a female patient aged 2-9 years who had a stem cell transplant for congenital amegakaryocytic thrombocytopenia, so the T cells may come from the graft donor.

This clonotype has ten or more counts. The CDR3 DNA is TGTGCCAGCAGTTACTCCCAGGAGCAGTACTTC. Translation: CASSYSQEQYF. The J gene is TRBJ2-7, the V gene TRBV6-2 or TRBV6-3; the D is unclear. This CDR3 contains 11 residues. Germline lookup yields CDR1 MNHEY and CDR2 SVGEGT. V was cut by 0 bases and J by 7 bases, with 4 bases left in between.

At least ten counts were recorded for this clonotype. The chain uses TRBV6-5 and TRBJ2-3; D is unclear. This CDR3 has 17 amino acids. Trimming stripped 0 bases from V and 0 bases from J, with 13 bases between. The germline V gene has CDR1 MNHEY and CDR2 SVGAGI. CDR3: CASSYSKVAPSTDTQYF. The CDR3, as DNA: TGTGCCAGCAGTTACTCGAAAGTAGCTCCTAGCACAGATACGCAGTATTTT.

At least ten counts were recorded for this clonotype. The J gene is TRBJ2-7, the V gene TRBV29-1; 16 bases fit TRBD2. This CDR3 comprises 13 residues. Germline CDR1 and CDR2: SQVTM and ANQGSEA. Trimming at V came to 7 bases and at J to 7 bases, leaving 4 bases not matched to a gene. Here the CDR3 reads CSAPGLAGGEQYF. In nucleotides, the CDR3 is TGCAGCGCCCCGGGACTAGCGGGAGGGGAGCAGTACTTC.